This TCR beta chain was found in a study of blood T cell repertoires in COVID-19. Germline CDR1 reads KGHSH; CDR2 reads LQKENI. Trimming removed 2 bases from V and 6 bases from J, with 10 bases in between. The length of the CDR3 is 14 residues. Repertoires were generated with immunoSEQ multiplex PCR, while TCRdb's copy carries only in-frame clones and drops some. The sample has about 170,000 clones; 80% to 85% are singletons. The J gene is TRBJ1-4, the V gene TRBV18, with D possibly matching TRBD1 (6 bases). The sequence derives from a woman in her sixties with acute or convalescent COVID-19. Input material: peripheral blood. The CDR3 loop is CASSPGGGDEKLFF. CDR3 coding DNA: TGTGCCAGCTCACCAGGGGGGGGCGATGAAAAACTGTTTTTT.